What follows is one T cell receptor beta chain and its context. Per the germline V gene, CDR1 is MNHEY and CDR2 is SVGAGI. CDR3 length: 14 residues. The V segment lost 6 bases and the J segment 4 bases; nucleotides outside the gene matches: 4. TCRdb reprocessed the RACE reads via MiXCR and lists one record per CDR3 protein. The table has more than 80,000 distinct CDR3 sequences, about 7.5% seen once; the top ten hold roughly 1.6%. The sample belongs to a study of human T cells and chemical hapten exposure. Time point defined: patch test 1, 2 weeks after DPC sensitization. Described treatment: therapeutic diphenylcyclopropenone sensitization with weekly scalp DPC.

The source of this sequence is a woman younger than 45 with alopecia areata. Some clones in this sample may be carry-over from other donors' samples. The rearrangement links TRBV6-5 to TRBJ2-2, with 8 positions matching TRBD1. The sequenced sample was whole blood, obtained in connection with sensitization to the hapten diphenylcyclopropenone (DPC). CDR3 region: CASRLDRGTGELFF. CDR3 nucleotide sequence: TGTGCCAGCAGACTTGACAGGGGCACCGGGGAGCTGTTTTTT.